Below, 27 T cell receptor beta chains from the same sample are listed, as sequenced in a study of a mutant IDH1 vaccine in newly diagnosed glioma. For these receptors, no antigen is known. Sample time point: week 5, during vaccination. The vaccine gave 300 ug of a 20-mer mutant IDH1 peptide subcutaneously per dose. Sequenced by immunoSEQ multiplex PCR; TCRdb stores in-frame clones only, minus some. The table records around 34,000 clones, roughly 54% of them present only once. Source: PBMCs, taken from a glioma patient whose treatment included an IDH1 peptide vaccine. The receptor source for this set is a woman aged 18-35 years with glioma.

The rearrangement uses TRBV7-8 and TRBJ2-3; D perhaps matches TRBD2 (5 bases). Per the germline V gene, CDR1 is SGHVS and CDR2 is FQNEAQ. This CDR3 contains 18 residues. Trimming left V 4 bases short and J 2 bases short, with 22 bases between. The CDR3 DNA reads TGTGCCAGCAGCTCGCTTCGACGAGACTGGGAGACCACAGATACGCAGTATTTT. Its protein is CASSSLRRDWETTDTQYF.

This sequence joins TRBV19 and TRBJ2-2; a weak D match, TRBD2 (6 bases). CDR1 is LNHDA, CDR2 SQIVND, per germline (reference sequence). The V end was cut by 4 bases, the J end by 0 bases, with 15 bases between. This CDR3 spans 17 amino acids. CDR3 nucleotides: TGTGCCAGTAGTACGCCGGTGATAGCGGCGAACACCGGGGAGCTGTTTTTT. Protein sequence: CASSTPVIAANTGELFF.

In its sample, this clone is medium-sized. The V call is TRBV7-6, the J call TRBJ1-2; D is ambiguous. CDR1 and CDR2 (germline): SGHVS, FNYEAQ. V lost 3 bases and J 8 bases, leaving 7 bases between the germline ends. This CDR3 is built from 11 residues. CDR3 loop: CASSFEVGYTF. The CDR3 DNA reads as TGTGCCAGCAGCTTTGAGGTCGGCTACACCTTC.

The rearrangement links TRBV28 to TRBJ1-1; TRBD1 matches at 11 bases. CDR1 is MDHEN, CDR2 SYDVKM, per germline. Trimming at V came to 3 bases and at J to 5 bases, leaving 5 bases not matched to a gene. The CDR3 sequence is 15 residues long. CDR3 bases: TGTGCCAGCAGTTTGGGGGGACAGGGGGTAACTGAAGCTTTCTTT. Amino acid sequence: CASSLGGQGVTEAFF.

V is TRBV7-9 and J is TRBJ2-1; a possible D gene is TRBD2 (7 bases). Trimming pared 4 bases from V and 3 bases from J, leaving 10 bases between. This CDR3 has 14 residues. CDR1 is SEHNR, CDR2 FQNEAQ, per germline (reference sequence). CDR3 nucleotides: TGTGCCAGCAGCTACAGGGAGGGCTACAATGAGCAGTTCTTC. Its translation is CASSYREGYNEQFF. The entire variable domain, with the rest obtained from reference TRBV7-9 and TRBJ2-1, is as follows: DTGVSQNPRHKITKRGQNVTFRCDPISEHNRLYWYRQTLGQGPEFLTYFQNEAQLEKSRLLSDRFSAERPKGSFSTLEIQRTEQGDSAMYLCASSYREGYNEQFFGPGTRLTVL.

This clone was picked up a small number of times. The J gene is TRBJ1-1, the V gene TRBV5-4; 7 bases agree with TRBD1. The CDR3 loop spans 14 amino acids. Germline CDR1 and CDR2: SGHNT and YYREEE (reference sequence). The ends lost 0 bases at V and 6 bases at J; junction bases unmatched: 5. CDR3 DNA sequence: TGTGCCAGCAGCTTGGAGGGGGCGCTCTCTGAAGCTTTCTTT. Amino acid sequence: CASSLEGALSEAFF.

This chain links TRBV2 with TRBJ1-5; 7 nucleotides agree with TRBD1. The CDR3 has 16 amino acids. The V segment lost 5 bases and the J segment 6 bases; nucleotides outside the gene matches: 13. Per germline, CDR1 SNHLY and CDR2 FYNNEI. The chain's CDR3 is CASSIPRQGGSQPQHF. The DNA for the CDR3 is TGTGCCAGCAGTATACCGCGACAGGGAGGGAGTCAGCCCCAGCATTTT.

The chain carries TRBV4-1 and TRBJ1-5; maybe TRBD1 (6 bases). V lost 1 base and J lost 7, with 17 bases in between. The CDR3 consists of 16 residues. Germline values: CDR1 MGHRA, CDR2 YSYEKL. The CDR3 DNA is TGCGCCAGCAGCCAAGTAAATTTAGTAGGGGGGCAGCCCCAGCATTTT. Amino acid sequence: CASSQVNLVGGQPQHF.

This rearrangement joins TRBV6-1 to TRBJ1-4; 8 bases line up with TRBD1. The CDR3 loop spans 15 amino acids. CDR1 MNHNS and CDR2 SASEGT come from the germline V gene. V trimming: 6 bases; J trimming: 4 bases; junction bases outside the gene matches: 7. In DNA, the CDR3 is TGTGCCAGCAGAGTGGACAGGGTAGTTAATGAAAAACTGTTTTTT. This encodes CASRVDRVVNEKLFF.

CDR3 amino acids: CASSPADGLTNEKLFF. CDR3 coding DNA: TGTGCCAGCAGCCCCGCGGACGGCCTTACTAATGAAAAACTGTTTTTT. The chain uses TRBV7-6 and TRBJ1-4; the D is unclear. Germline V gives CDR1 SGHVS, CDR2 FNYEAQ. This CDR3 contains 16 residues. Trimming pared 5 bases from V and 2 bases from J, leaving 15 bases between.

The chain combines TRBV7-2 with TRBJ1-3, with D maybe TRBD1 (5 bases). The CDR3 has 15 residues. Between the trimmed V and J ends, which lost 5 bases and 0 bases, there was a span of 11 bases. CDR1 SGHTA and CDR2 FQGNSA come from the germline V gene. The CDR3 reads CASSREGYSGNTIYF. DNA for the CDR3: TGTGCCAGCAGCCGGGAGGGGTACTCTGGAAACACCATATATTTT.

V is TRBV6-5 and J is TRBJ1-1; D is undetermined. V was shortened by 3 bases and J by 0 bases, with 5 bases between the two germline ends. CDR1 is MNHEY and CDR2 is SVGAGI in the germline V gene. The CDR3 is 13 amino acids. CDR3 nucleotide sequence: TGTGCCAGCAGTTATCAAGTGAACACTGAAGCTTTCTTT. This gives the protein CASSYQVNTEAFF.

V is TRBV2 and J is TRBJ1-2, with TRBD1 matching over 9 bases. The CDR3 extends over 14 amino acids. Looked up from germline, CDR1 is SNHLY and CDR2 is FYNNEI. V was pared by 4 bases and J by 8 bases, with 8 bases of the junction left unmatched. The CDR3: CASSVRDRESGYTF. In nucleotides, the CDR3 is TGTGCCAGCAGTGTACGGGACAGGGAATCGGGCTACACCTTC.

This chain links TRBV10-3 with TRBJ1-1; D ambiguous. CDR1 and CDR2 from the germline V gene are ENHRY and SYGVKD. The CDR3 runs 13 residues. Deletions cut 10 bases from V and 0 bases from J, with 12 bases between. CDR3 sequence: CATLGRLNTEAFF. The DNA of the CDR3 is TGTGCCACCCTCGGTAGATTGAACACTGAAGCTTTCTTT.

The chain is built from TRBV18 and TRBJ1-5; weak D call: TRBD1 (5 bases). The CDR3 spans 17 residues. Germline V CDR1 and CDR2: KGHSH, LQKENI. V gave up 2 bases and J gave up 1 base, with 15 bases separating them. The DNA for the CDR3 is TGTGCCAGCTCACCAAGCGGGGGACCCTTGAGCAATCAGCCCCAGCATTTT. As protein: CASSPSGGPLSNQPQHF.

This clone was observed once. The CDR3 nucleotides are TGTGCCACCAGCAGCCACAGGGAGTCGAGTGGCTACACCTTC. It translates to CATSSHRESSGYTF. V and J are TRBV15 and TRBJ1-2; TRBD1 is a possible D gene (6 bases). Looked up from germline, CDR1 is LNHNV and CDR2 is YYDKDF (reference sequence). V was shortened by 3 bases and J by 7 bases, with 15 bases between the two germline ends. CDR3 length: 14 residues.

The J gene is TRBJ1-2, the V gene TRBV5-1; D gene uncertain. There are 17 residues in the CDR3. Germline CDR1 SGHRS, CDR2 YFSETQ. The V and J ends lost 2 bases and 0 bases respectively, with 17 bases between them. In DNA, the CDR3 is TGCGCCAGCAGCTTTGAGGTCAGGACCGCTACTAACTATGGCTACACCTTC. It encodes CASSFEVRTATNYGYTF.

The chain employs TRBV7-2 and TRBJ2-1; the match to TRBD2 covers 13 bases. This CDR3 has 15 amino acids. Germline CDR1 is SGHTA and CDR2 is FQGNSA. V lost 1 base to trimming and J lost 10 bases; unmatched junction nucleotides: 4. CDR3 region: CASSLVATSGREQFF. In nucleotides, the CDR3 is TGTGCCAGCAGCTTAGTTGCGACTAGCGGGAGGGAGCAGTTCTTC. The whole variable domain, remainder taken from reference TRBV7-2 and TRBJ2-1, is GAGVSQSPSNKVTEKGKDVELRCDPISGHTALYWYRQSLGQGLEFLIYFQGNSAPDKSGLPSDRFSAERTGGSVSTLTIQRTQQEDSAVYLCASSLVATSGREQFFGPGTRLTVL.

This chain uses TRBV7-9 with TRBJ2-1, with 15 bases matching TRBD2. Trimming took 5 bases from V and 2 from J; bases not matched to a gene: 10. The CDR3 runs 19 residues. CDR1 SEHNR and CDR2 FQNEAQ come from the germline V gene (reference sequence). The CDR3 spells CASSLRTSGGAVAYNEQFF. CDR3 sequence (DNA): TGTGCCAGCAGCCTCCGGACTAGCGGGGGGGCCGTAGCCTACAATGAGCAGTTCTTC.

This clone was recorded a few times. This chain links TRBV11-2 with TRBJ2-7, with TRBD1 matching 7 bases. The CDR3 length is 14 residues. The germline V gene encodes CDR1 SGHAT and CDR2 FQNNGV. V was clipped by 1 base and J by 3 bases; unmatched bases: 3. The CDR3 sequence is CASSLGDRVYEQYF. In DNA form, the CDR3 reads TGTGCCAGCAGCTTAGGCGACAGGGTCTACGAGCAGTACTTC.

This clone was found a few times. This CDR3 reads CASRRSGSYEQYF. For the CDR3, the DNA is TGTGCCAGCAGACGTAGCGGGAGTTACGAGCAGTACTTC. The rearrangement joins TRBV27 to TRBJ2-7; 9 bases are a match to TRBD2. The CDR3 consists of 13 residues. J lost 4 bases, V lost 6 bases, and 4 bases had no gene match. From germline, CDR1 is MNHEY and CDR2 SMNVEV (reference sequence).

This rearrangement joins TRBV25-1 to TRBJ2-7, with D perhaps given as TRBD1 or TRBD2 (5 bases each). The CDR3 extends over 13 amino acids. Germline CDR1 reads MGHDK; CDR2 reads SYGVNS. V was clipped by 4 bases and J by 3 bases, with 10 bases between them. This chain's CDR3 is CASSGGPNYEQYF. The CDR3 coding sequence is TGTGCCAGCAGTGGGGGACCGAACTACGAGCAGTACTTC.

As DNA, the CDR3 is TGTGCCAGCAGCTTGGCAGGGAGGGCTGGAAACACCATATATTTT. Translated: CASSLAGRAGNTIYF. V is TRBV7-9 and J is TRBJ1-3; perhaps TRBD1 as D (5 bases). The germline V gene encodes CDR1 SEHNR and CDR2 FQNEAQ (reference sequence). The ends were cut back, 3 bases at V and 2 bases at J, with 11 bases in the middle. This CDR3 is 15 amino acids long.

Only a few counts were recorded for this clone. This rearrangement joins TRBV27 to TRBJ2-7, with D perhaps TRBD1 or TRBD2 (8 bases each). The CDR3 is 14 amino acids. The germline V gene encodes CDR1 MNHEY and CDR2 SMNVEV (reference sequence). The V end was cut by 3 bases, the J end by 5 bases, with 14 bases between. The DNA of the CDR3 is TGTGCCAGCAGTTTTAGCGGGACAGGTAACGAGCAGTACTTC. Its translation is CASSFSGTGNEQYF.

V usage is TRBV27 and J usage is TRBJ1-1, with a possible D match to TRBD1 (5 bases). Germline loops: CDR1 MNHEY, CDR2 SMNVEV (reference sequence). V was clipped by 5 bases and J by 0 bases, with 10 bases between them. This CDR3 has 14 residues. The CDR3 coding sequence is TGTGCCAGCAGTCCAGGGACGGTGAACACTGAAGCTTTCTTT. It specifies CASSPGTVNTEAFF.

CDR3 sequence: CASRLWGRSDYGYTF. The CDR3, as DNA: TGTGCCAGCCGCCTTTGGGGCCGATCCGACTATGGCTACACCTTC. This chain connects TRBV6-1 to TRBJ1-2; D perhaps matches TRBD1 (5 bases). CDR1 is MNHNS and CDR2 is SASEGT in the germline V gene. The CDR3 is made up of 15 amino acids. V was pared by 8 bases and J by 3 bases, with 19 bases between.

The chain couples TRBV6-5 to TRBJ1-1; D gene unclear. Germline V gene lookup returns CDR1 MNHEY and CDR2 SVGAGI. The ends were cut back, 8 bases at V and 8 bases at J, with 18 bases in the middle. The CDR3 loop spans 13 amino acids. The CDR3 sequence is CASLTTSRPEAFF. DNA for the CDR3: TGTGCCAGCCTAACCACCTCACGGCCCGAAGCTTTCTTT.